The 8 T cell receptor beta chains below all came from one sample that was sequenced in a study of T cells in Graves' hyperthyroidism and ophthalmopathy (dated by TCRdb to 2018 to 2020). Library generation was performed with multiplex PCR. This sample was sequenced with an Illumina HiSeq 2000. Amplification of TCR beta CDR3 regions was carried out from RNA transcripts. For the first round of RT-PCR on the TCR CDR3, the HTBI primer set was used together with the Qiagen OneStep RT-PCR kit. In-frame beta chains were kept once TCRdb had trimmed the public reads at Q25 with fastp and called clones with MiXCR. A single entry per CDR3 protein holds the most common genes and DNA from its merged rows. The sample data list about 400,000 distinct CDR3 sequences, and about 13% of these were observed just once. Jointly, the top ten make up over 8.5% of the sample. What was sequenced was blood. Source of these receptors: a woman aged 18-29 years with Graves' hyperthyroidism.

This clonotype has at least ten counts. The chain links TRBV6-1 to TRBJ2-5, with 7 nucleotides matching TRBD1. The trim removed 4 bases at V and 2 bases at J, leaving 1 base unmatched. Germline assignment: CDR1 MNHNS and CDR2 SASEGT. The CDR3 extends over 13 amino acids. The CDR3 loop reads CASSADRQETQYF. The CDR3 nucleotides are TGTGCCAGCAGTGCGGACAGGCAAGAGACCCAGTACTTC.

This clonotype was detected only a few times. The rearrangement joins TRBV10-3 to TRBJ1-2; D uncertain. Trimming stripped 2 bases from V and 6 bases from J, with 10 bases between. CDR1 and CDR2 from the germline V gene are ENHRY and SYGVKD. This CDR3 has 13 residues. CDR3 in amino acids: CAISEQGVNGYTF. CDR3 nucleotides: TGTGCCATCAGTGAGCAAGGAGTCAATGGCTACACCTTC.

Points on this clonotype: The CDR3 does not end in the conserved phenylalanine or tryptophan, so this is likely a read error. The J gene is TRBJ2-5, the V gene TRBV6-6, with 9 bases fitting TRBD2. CDR1 MNHNY and CDR2 SVGAGI come from the germline V gene (reference sequence). V shed 0 bases, J shed 5 bases, and the junction held 7 bases outside the gene matches. The length of the CDR3 is 16 residues. CDR3 sequence: CASSYSRAGGLETQYL. The CDR3 DNA follows: TGTGCCAGCAGTTACTCCAGAGCGGGGGGCTTGGAGACCCAGTACCTC.

The table lists this clonotype with many counts. The chain links TRBV7-2 to TRBJ2-1, with 9 bases that match TRBD1. This CDR3 has 15 amino acids. The J segment lost 2 bases and the V segment lost 5 bases, leaving 4 bases of the junction unmatched. Germline CDR1 is SGHTA and CDR2 is FQGNSA. Written as DNA, the CDR3 is TGTGCCAGCAGCGCGGGACAGGGTACCTACAATGAGCAGTTCTTC. This translates into CASSAGQGTYNEQFF.

In this sample, this clonotype turned up many times. The CDR3 region is CASSTRRYADTQYF. CDR3 in DNA: TGTGCCAGCAGCACTAGAAGGTACGCAGATACGCAGTATTTT. The chain couples TRBV28 to TRBJ2-3, with TRBD2 as a possible D gene (5 bases). Germline CDR1 reads MDHEN; CDR2 reads SYDVKM. Between the trimmed V and J ends, which lost 6 bases and 4 bases, there was a span of 14 bases. The CDR3 sequence is 14 residues long.

Ten or more counts support this clonotype. V gene TRBV4-1 combines with J gene TRBJ1-5; D perhaps matches TRBD1 (5 bases). The CDR3 has 18 residues. Germline-derived CDR1 and CDR2 are MGHRA and YSYEKL. Trimming took 3 bases from V and 1 from J, leaving 19 bases between them. The CDR3, as DNA: TGCGCCAGCAGCCATGGTTTCAGTGGGGCCATGAGCAATCAGCCCCAGCATTTT. Translated, it gives CASSHGFSGAMSNQPQHF.

This clonotype was observed a few times. The chain links TRBV5-1 to TRBJ2-1; TRBD2 might be the D (7 bases). The germline V gene encodes CDR1 SGHRS and CDR2 YFSETQ. The germline V and J ends were trimmed by 4 bases and 6 bases, with 14 bases remaining between them. This CDR3 contains 14 residues. CDR3 region: CASSPGGAANEQFF. The CDR3 DNA is TGCGCCAGCAGCCCTGGGGGGGCTGCCAATGAGCAGTTCTTC.

The V and J genes are TRBV27 and TRBJ1-2, with a weak D call TRBD1 (6 bases). Trimming removed 1 base at V and 5 bases at J, with 11 bases between. The CDR3 loop spans 14 amino acids. Per the germline V gene, CDR1 is MNHEY and CDR2 is SMNVEV (reference sequence). The CDR3 region is CASSLYGDNYGYTF. The CDR3 DNA sequence: TGTGCCAGCAGTTTATATGGGGACAATTATGGCTACACCTTC.